This T cell receptor (beta chain) was sequenced for a study of T cell changes during pregnancy in multiple sclerosis. The CDR3 has 17 residues. Germline-derived CDR1 and CDR2 are LGHNA and YSLEER. V was clipped by 4 bases and J by 9 bases; unmatched bases: 15. TCRdb keeps only in-frame clones here, not all; method: immunoSEQ multiplex PCR. The profile covers tens of thousands of clones, with about 90% appearing a single time and about 0.57% taken by the ten largest. This TCR derives from a female donor with multiple sclerosis, enrolled in a pregnancy study. The gene calls are TRBV4-3 and TRBJ2-1; 10 positions agree with TRBD1. The source material was CD4+ T cells from peripheral blood mononuclear cells, sampled in the second trimester of pregnancy. In DNA form, the CDR3 reads TGCGCCAGCAGCCCCACCTGGCTCGGACAGGGGGGCGGTGAGCAGTTCTTC. Translating gives CASSPTWLGQGGGEQFF.